Given below is one T cell receptor (beta chain) in context. Unmatched junction bases numbered 5, after V lost 3 bases and J lost 4 bases. The CDR3 is 14 amino acids. The germline gives CDR1 SGHKS, CDR2 YYEKEE (reference sequence). With 60 Vbeta and 13 Jbeta primers, the PCR was carried out. Only in-frame clones appear in the TCRdb table, and some are missing; sequencing was by immunoSEQ multiplex PCR. This repertoire shows 160,000 or so clones, roughly 80% found once; its top ten account for about a tenth. This entry comes from a study of cytomegalovirus exposure and HLA in healthy donors. Sample: PBMCs. The chain recombines TRBV5-5 with TRBJ2-7; 9 nucleotides agree with TRBD1. The TCR was taken from a man between 18 and 29 years old in good health and CMV-seropositive. CDR3 protein: CASSWGQGRYEQYF. The CDR3 DNA reads TGTGCCAGCAGCTGGGGACAGGGTCGGTACGAGCAGTACTTC.